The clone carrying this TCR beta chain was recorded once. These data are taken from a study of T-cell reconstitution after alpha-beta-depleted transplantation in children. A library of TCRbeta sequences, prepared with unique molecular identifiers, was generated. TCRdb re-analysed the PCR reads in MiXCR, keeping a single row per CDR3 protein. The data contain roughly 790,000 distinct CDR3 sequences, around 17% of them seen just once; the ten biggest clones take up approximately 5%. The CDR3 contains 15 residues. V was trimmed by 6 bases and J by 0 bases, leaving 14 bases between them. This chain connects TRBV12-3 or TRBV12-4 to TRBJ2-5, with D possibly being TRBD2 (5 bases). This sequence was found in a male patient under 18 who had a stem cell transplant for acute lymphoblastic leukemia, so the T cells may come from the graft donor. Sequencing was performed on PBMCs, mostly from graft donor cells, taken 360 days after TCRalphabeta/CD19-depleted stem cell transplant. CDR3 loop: CASRYTPGNQETQYF. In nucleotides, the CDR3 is TGTGCCAGCAGATACACTCCGGGGAACCAAGAGACCCAGTACTTC.